The next 6 T cell receptor beta chains were all read from a single sample in a study of PD-1 blockade in classical Hodgkin lymphoma. Brentuximab vedotin exposure varied, and every patient relapsed after autologous stem cell transplantation. Sequenced by immunoSEQ multiplex PCR; TCRdb stores in-frame clones only, minus some. Of roughly 40,000 clones listed, around 87% are singletons. Sequencing used peripheral blood mononuclear cells (PBMCs), obtained at baseline. The receptors were gathered from a human donor with classical Hodgkin lymphoma.

The genes are TRBV6-5 and TRBJ2-1, with D possibly matching TRBD1 (5 bases). V lost 1 base to trimming and J lost 7 bases, with 11 bases between them. Germline V CDR1 and CDR2: MNHEY, SVGAGI. The CDR3 consists of 14 residues. The CDR3 DNA sequence: TGTGCCAGCAGTTACTACCAAAGGGGTAATGAGCAGTTCTTC. Protein: CASSYYQRGNEQFF.

The rearrangement uses TRBV7-8 and TRBJ2-3, with 11 nucleotides matching TRBD2. The CDR3 sequence is 14 residues long. Germline V gives CDR1 SGHVS, CDR2 FQNEAQ. The V gene end was trimmed by 7 bases and the J gene end by 7 bases; junction bases not matched to a gene: 7. As DNA, the CDR3 is TGTGCCAGCAACATAGCGGGAGGGCTAAATACGCAGTATTTT. Protein product: CASNIAGGLNTQYF.

V usage is TRBV18 and J usage is TRBJ1-4; unclear D gene. V was cut by 0 bases and J by 7 bases, with 12 bases left in between. Germline V lookup: CDR1 KGHSH, CDR2 LQKENI. This CDR3 region has 15 residues. Here the CDR3 DNA reads TGTGCCAGCTCACCACCGTCGACGGTTGGTGAAAAACTGTTTTTT. This encodes CASSPPSTVGEKLFF.

The chain combines TRBV29-1 with TRBJ2-3, with TRBD2 identical over 8 bases. CDR1 and CDR2 from the germline V gene are SQVTM and ANQGSEA. This CDR3 is 15 amino acids long. The V and J ends lost 3 bases and 4 bases, in that order; junction bases with no gene match: 9. Written as DNA, the CDR3 is TGCAGCGTTGATTGGACGGGACTAGTGGCAGATACGCAGTATTTT. Protein: CSVDWTGLVADTQYF.

The chain links TRBV6-4 to TRBJ2-3, with D possibly being TRBD1 (5 bases). V was trimmed by 6 bases and J by 9 bases, leaving 13 bases between them. The germline V gene encodes CDR1 MRHNA and CDR2 SNTAGT. The CDR3 is 12 amino acids. The CDR3 reads CASSPARGTQYF. DNA for the CDR3: TGTGCCAGCAGCCCCGCTAGGGGCACGCAGTATTTT.

J is TRBJ2-2 and V is TRBV5-8; 12 positions agree with TRBD2. The CDR3 contains 18 residues. Germline V gene lookup returns CDR1 SGHTS and CDR2 YDEGEE. The V and J ends lost 0 bases and 2 bases, in that order; junction bases with no gene match: 5. The chain's CDR3 is CASSLGLAGAVNTGELFF. Here the CDR3 DNA reads TGTGCCAGCAGCTTGGGACTAGCGGGGGCCGTAAACACCGGGGAGCTGTTTTTT.